Sequencing of this T cell receptor (beta chain) was carried out in a study of T cells expressing NK-cell markers. In the study overall: Underlying the TCR beta repertoires were sorted CD3+CD56+NKG2C+, CD3+CD56+NKG2C- and CD3+CD56-NKG2C+ T cells. Study-wide results and caveats: Among a few donors, these clonotypes also ranked first in the CD3+CD56-NKG2C+ fraction.

The CDR3 runs to 14 residues. CDR1 and CDR2 from the germline V gene are DFQATT and SNEGSKA (reference sequence). As concerns this clonotype: Its cognate antigen is unknown.

What made the TCR beta cDNA was 5'RACE template switching with UMIs. Each CDR3 protein gets one entry in TCRdb, which reprocessed the 5' RACE reads and gives no DNA. Its table records 350,000 to 450,000 distinct CDR3 sequences. This TCR was recovered from a man aged 18 to 69 in good health. Sequencing was performed on blood T cells: a sorted CD56 or NKG2C T cell subset, CD4+ or CD8+ T cells, or bulk PBMC T cells (not recorded which). This chain uses TRBV20-1 with TRBJ2-1; TCRdb's D gene call, TRBD1, goes unchecked for lack of DNA. CDR3 residues: CSARDPRDRDEQFF.